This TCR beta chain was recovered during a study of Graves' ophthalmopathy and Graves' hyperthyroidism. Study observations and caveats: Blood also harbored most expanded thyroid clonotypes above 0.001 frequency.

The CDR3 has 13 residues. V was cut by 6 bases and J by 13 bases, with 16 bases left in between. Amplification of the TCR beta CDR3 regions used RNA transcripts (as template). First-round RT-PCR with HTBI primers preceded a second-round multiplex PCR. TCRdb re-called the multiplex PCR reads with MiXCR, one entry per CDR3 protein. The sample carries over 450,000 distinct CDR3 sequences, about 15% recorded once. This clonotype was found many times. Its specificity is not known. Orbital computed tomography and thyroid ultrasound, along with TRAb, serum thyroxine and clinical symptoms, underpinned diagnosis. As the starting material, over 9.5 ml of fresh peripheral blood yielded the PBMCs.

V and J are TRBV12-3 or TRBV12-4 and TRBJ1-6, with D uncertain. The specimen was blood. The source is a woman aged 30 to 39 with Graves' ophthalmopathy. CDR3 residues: CASSPAAFRPLHF. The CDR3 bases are TGTGCCAGCAGCCCGGCGGCTTTCAGGCCCCTCCACTTT.